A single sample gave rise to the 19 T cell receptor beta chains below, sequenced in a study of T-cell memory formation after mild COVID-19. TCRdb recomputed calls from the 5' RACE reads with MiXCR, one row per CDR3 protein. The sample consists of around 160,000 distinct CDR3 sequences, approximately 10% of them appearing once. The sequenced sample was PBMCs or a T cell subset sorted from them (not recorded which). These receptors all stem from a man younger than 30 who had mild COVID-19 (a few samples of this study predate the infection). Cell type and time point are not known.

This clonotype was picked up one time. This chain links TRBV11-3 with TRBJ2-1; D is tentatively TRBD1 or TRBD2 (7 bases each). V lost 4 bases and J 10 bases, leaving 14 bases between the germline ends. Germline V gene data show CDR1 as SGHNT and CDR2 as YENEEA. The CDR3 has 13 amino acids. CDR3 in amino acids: CASSSRQGGEQFF. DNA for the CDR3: TGTGCCAGCAGCTCCAGACAGGGAGGGGAGCAGTTCTTC.

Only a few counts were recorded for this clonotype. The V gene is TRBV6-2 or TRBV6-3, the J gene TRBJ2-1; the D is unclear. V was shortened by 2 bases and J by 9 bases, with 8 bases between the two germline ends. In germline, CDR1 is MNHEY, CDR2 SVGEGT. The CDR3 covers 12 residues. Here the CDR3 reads CASSYRVGEQFF. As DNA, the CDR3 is TGTGCCAGCAGTTACAGGGTTGGTGAGCAGTTCTTC.

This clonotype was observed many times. This CDR3 is CASRYQGERQYF. CDR3 bases: TGTGCCAGCAGATACCAGGGGGAGCGGCAGTACTTC. The chain recombines TRBV7-2 with TRBJ2-7; 7 bases map to TRBD1. The CDR3 contains 12 residues. Germline values: CDR1 SGHTA, CDR2 FQGNSA. V shed 6 bases, J shed 9 bases, and the junction held 8 bases outside the gene matches. Filled out from reference TRBV7-2 and TRBJ2-7, the complete variable domain reads GAGVSQSPSNKVTEKGKDVELRCDPISGHTALYWYRQSLGQGLEFLIYFQGNSAPDKSGLPSDRFSAERTGGSVSTLTIQRTQQEDSAVYLCASRYQGERQYFGPGTRLTVT.

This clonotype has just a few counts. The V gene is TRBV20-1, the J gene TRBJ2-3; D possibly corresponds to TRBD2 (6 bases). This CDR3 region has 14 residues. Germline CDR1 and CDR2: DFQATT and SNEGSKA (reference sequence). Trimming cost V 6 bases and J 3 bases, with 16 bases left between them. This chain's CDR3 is CSAIAELATDTQYF. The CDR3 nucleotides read TGCAGTGCCATAGCGGAACTAGCAACAGATACGCAGTATTTT.

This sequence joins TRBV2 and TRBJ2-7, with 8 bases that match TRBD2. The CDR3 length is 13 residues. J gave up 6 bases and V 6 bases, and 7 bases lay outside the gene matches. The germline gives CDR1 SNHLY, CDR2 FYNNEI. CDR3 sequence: CASSTGGLGEQYF. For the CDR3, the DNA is TGTGCCAGCAGCACGGGGGGGCTGGGCGAGCAGTACTTC.

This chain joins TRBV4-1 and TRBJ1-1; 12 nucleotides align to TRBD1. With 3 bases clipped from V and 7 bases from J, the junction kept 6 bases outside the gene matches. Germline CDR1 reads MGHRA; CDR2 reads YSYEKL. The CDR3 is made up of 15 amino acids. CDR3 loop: CASSHPGTGGFEAFF. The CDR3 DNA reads TGCGCCAGCAGCCACCCCGGGACAGGGGGCTTTGAAGCTTTCTTT.

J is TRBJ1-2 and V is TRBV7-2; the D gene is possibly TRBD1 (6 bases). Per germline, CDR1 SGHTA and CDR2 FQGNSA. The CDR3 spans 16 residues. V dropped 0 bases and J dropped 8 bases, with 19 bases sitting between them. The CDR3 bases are TGTGCCAGCAGCTTAGCGGAAGGGGGGCGCGCAGGGGGCTACACCTTC. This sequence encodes CASSLAEGGRAGGYTF.

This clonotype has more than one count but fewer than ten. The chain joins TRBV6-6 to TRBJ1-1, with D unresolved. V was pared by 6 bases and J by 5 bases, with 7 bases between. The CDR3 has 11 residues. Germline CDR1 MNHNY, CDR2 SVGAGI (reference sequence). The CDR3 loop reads CASSPVTEAFF. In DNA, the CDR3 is TGTGCCAGCAGCCCCGTAACTGAAGCTTTCTTT.

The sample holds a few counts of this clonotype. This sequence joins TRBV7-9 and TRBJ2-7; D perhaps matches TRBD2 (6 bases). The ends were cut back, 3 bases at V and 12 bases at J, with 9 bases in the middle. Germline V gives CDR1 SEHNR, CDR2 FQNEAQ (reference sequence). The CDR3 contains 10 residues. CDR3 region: CASSFRGLYV. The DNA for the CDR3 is TGTGCCAGCAGCTTCCGGGGACTGTACGTC.

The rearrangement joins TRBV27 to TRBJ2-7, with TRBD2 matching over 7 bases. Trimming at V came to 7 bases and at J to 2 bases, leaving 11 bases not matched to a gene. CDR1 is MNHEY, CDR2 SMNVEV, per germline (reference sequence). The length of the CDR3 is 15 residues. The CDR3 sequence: CASTPGPSGTYEQYF. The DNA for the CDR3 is TGTGCCAGCACCCCAGGTCCTAGCGGAACCTACGAGCAGTACTTC.

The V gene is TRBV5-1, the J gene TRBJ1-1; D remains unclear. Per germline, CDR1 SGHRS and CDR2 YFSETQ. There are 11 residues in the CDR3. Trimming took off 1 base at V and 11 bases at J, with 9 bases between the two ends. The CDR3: CASSLNGYAFF. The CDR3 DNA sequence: TGCGCCAGCAGCTTGAACGGCTATGCTTTCTTT.

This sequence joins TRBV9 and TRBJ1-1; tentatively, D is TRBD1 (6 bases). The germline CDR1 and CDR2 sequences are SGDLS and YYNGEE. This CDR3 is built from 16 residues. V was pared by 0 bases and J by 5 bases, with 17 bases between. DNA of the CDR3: TGTGCCAGCAGCGTAGATGCCGGGGGCGGTGGGACTGAAGCTTTCTTT. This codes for CASSVDAGGGGTEAFF.

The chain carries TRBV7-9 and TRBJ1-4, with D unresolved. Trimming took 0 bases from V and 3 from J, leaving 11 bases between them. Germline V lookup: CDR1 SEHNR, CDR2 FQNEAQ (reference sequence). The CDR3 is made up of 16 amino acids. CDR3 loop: CASSLASWGSNEKLFF. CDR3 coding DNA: TGTGCCAGCAGCTTAGCTTCGTGGGGTTCTAATGAAAAACTGTTTTTT. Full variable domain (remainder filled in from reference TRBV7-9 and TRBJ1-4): DTGVSQNPRHKITKRGQNVTFRCDPISEHNRLYWYRQTLGQGPEFLTYFQNEAQLEKSRLLSDRFSAERPKGSFSTLEIQRTEQGDSAMYLCASSLASWGSNEKLFFGSGTQLSVL.

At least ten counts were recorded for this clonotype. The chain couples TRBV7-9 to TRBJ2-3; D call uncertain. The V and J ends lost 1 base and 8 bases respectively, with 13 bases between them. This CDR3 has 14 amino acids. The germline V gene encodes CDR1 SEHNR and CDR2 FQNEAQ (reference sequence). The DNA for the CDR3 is TGTGCCAGCAGCTTAGACGTCCGTTTCGGTACGCAGTATTTT. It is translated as CASSLDVRFGTQYF.

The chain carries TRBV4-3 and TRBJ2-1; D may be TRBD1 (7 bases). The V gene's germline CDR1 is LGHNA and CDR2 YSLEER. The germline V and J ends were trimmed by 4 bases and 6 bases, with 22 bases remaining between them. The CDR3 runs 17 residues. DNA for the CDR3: TGCGCCAGCAGCCGAGTACGTACCGACAGGGAGGCCAATGAGCAGTTCTTC. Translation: CASSRVRTDREANEQFF.

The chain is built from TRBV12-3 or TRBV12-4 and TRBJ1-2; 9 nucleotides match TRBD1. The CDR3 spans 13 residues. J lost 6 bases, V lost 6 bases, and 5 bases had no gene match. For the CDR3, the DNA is TGTGCCAGCAGGCCGACAGGGGGAAATGGCTACACCTTC. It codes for CASRPTGGNGYTF.

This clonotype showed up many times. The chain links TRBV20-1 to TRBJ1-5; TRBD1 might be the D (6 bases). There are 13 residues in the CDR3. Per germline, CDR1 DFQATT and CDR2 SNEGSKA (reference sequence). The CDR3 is CSTNGGLDQPQHF. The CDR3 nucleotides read TGCAGCACGAACGGGGGGCTGGATCAGCCCCAGCATTTT.

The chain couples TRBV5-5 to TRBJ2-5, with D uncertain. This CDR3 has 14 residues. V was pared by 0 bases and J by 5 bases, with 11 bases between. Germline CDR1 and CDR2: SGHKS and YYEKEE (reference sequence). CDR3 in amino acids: CASSLGPRLETQYF. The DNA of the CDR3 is TGTGCCAGCAGCTTGGGACCTCGGCTGGAGACCCAGTACTTC.

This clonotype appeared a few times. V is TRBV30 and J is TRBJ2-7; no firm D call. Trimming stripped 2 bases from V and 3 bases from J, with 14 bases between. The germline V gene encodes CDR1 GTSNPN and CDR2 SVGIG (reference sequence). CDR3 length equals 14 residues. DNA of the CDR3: TGTGCCTGGAGTACTCCGGGCCCATACTACGAGCAGTACTTC. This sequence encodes CAWSTPGPYYEQYF.